These 18 T cell receptor beta chains originate from one sample sequenced in a study of blood T cell repertoires in COVID-19. The data were produced by immunoSEQ multiplex PCR, yet TCRdb's version contains in-frame clones alone and is incomplete. This table has more than 250,000 clones, approximately 85% appearing once. The sequencing input was peripheral blood. These receptors came from a man in his fifties or sixties with active or convalescent COVID-19.

The chain recombines TRBV2 with TRBJ1-6, with D hard to call. The V gene's germline CDR1 is SNHLY and CDR2 FYNNEI. V lost 5 bases, J lost 14 bases, and 19 bases lay in between. There are 14 residues in the CDR3. CDR3 sequence (DNA): TGTGCCAGCAGTACCCCACGGCCGTCGGAGGCCCTCCACTTT. Its protein is CASSTPRPSEALHF.

This rearrangement joins TRBV13 to TRBJ1-1; D might be TRBD1 (6 bases). Germline V gene data show CDR1 as PRHDT and CDR2 as FYEKMQ (reference sequence). The CDR3 covers 14 residues. V lost 3 bases, J lost 4 bases, and 12 bases lay in between. For the CDR3, the DNA is TGTGCCAGCAGCTTGTACAGGGAAGGCACTGAAGCTTTCTTT. This encodes CASSLYREGTEAFF.

CDR3 coding DNA: TGTGCTAGTGGTTTACACAGGGGGGACAATGAGCAGTTCTTC. It specifies CASGLHRGDNEQFF. The rearrangement links TRBV12-5 to TRBJ2-1; 8 bases match TRBD1. CDR1 and CDR2 (germline): LGHNT, FRNRAP. The CDR3 has 14 residues. Germline trimming cut 3 bases from V and 5 bases from J; bases unmatched to any gene: 3.

On this clone: The same CDR3 also results from other DNA sequences found in this sample. The chain recombines TRBV6-1 with TRBJ1-5, with a possible D match to TRBD1 (5 bases). The CDR3 is 15 amino acids. Germline V gene lookup returns CDR1 MNHNS and CDR2 SASEGT. The germline V and J ends were trimmed by 2 bases and 1 base, with 9 bases remaining between them. This CDR3 is CASSEQGLSNQPQHF. The DNA for the CDR3 is TGTGCCAGCAGTGAACAGGGCCTAAGCAATCAGCCCCAGCATTTT.

The V and J genes are TRBV5-8 and TRBJ2-7; D call uncertain. With 0 bases removed from V and 9 bases from J, the gap between germline ends came to 16 bases. The length of the CDR3 is 14 residues. Germline V gene data show CDR1 as SGHTS and CDR2 as YDEGEE. The CDR3 loop reads CASSLETGFLRQYF. The CDR3 DNA reads TGTGCCAGCAGCTTGGAAACCGGGTTCTTGAGGCAGTACTTC.

V usage is TRBV28 and J usage is TRBJ1-2, with 7 bases that match TRBD1. This CDR3 region has 17 residues. Germline V gene data show CDR1 as MDHEN and CDR2 as SYDVKM. The trim removed 4 bases at V and 8 bases at J, leaving 19 bases unmatched. The CDR3 DNA reads TGTGCCAGCAGTTCCGGTGGGGGCAGGGGGTTAGCTCTGGGCTACACCTTC. As protein: CASSSGGGRGLALGYTF.

This sequence joins TRBV28 and TRBJ1-1, with TRBD1 identical over 9 bases. The germline gives CDR1 MDHEN, CDR2 SYDVKM. The CDR3 has 18 amino acids. Trimming at V came to 4 bases and at J to 0 bases, leaving 12 bases not matched to a gene. The CDR3 sequence is CASSSDRGYLFMNTEAFF. The CDR3 nucleotides read TGTGCCAGCAGTTCGGACAGGGGTTATCTGTTCATGAACACTGAAGCTTTCTTT.

This clone came up once. The chain carries TRBV23-1 and TRBJ1-4; 9 bases fit TRBD1. TRBV23-1 is an open reading frame whose function is uncertain. The V and J ends lost 7 bases and 7 bases, in that order; junction bases with no gene match: 10. CDR3 size: 15 residues. In DNA form, the CDR3 reads TGCGCCAGCACTTCGGACAGGGGAAGGGTTGAAAAACTGTTTTTT. Protein: CASTSDRGRVEKLFF.

The chain uses TRBV5-1 and TRBJ2-7; 8 nucleotides match TRBD2. V was clipped by 0 bases and J by 4 bases; unmatched bases: 15. The CDR3 is 18 residues long. Germline V gene sequence: CDR1 SGHRS, CDR2 YFSETQ. The CDR3 bases are TGCGCCAGCAGCTTGGCCTCTCGGGTACTAGCGGATTTTTACGAGCAGTACTTC. As protein: CASSLASRVLADFYEQYF.

The V gene is TRBV29-1, the J gene TRBJ2-5; D may be TRBD1 (6 bases). V lost 3 bases and J lost 8, with 13 bases in between. This CDR3 contains 12 residues. Germline values: CDR1 SQVTM, CDR2 ANQGSEA. The CDR3 nucleotides are TGCAGCGTTGAGTTCGCCAGGGGCACCCAGTACTTC. It translates to CSVEFARGTQYF.

The chain combines TRBV14 with TRBJ2-1, with 9 bases that match TRBD2. Trimming removed 3 bases from V and 0 bases from J; junction bases left unmatched: 3. The germline V gene has CDR1 SGHDN and CDR2 FVKESK. The CDR3 spans 16 residues. CDR3 bases: TGTGCCAGCAGCCACCATAGCGGGAGCTCCTACAATGAGCAGTTCTTC. Amino acids: CASSHHSGSSYNEQFF.

The chain couples TRBV19 to TRBJ1-5; 9 positions match TRBD1. From germline, CDR1 is LNHDA and CDR2 SQIVND (reference sequence). This CDR3 has 17 amino acids. With 5 bases clipped from V and 0 bases from J, the junction kept 8 bases outside the gene matches. This CDR3 reads CASSSRTGDFSNQPQHF. In DNA, the CDR3 is TGTGCCAGTAGTTCCAGGACAGGGGATTTTAGCAATCAGCCCCAGCATTTT.

V gene TRBV3-1 (or the pseudogene TRBV3-2) combines with J gene TRBJ2-1, with no clear D. The CDR3 covers 14 residues. V lost 4 bases and J 7 bases, leaving 14 bases between the germline ends. CDR1 is LGHDT and CDR2 is YNNKEL in the germline V gene (reference sequence). CDR3 loop: CASSPAKTQNEQFF. CDR3 coding DNA: TGTGCCAGCAGCCCCGCTAAGACACAGAATGAGCAGTTCTTC.

The chain recombines TRBV28 with TRBJ1-5; TRBD1 matches 11 bases. The CDR3 has 15 residues. Germline loops: CDR1 MDHEN, CDR2 SYDVKM. V lost 7 bases to trimming and J lost 6 bases; unmatched junction nucleotides: 8. Here the CDR3 DNA reads TGTGCCAGCAACGCGGGGACAGGGGGGTTTCAGCCCCAGCATTTT. Translating it yields CASNAGTGGFQPQHF.

The J gene is TRBJ1-2, the V gene TRBV25-1; 7 nucleotides line up with TRBD1. Germline values: CDR1 MGHDK, CDR2 SYGVNS. The junction had 7 bases not matched to a gene; V was cut back by 4 bases and J by 8 bases. The CDR3 loop spans 13 amino acids. The CDR3 nucleotides read TGTGCCAGCAGTGTTGCCGGACAGGCGGGCTACACCTTC. The encoded protein is CASSVAGQAGYTF.

V and J are TRBV6-1 and TRBJ1-1; no definite D call. The CDR3 covers 14 residues. Trimming stripped 3 bases from V and 5 bases from J, with 13 bases between. Germline CDR1 is MNHNS and CDR2 is SASEGT. The chain's CDR3 is CASSERAQRTEAFF. The DNA for the CDR3 is TGTGCCAGCAGTGAGAGGGCCCAACGGACTGAAGCTTTCTTT.

The chain has TRBV3-1 (or the pseudogene TRBV3-2) and TRBJ2-2, with D unresolved. CDR1 and CDR2 (germline): LGHDT, YNNKEL (reference sequence). This CDR3 region has 13 residues. Between the trimmed V and J ends, which lost 8 bases and 4 bases, there was a span of 11 bases. This CDR3 reads CASRQVSTGELFF. CDR3 coding DNA: TGTGCCAGCCGGCAGGTTTCCACCGGGGAGCTGTTTTTT.

This chain joins TRBV10-3 and TRBJ2-1; D is unresolved. V was pared by 2 bases and J by 3 bases, with 2 bases between. The CDR3 has 12 residues. Germline assignment: CDR1 ENHRY and CDR2 SYGVKD. This chain's CDR3 is CAISERYNEQFF. CDR3 sequence (DNA): TGTGCCATCAGTGAGCGCTACAATGAGCAGTTCTTC.